This T cell receptor (beta chain) is from a study of cytomegalovirus exposure and HLA in healthy donors. The germline gives CDR1 SGHNT, CDR2 YYREEE (reference sequence). There are 14 residues in the CDR3. V gave up 2 bases and J gave up 2 bases, with 11 bases separating them. This clone turned up a few times. PCR involved 60 Vbeta and 13 Jbeta primers. TCRdb keeps only in-frame clones here, not all; method: immunoSEQ multiplex PCR. The sample lists more than 95,000 clones, roughly 15% occurring once. The sequenced sample was PBMCs. This TCR came from a female donor in good health and CMV-seronegative. The chain combines TRBV5-4 with TRBJ2-7; D might be TRBD1 (6 bases). The CDR3 region has the DNA TGTGCCAGCAGCTTCAGACAGGCCCCCTACGAGCAGTACTTC. It translates to CASSFRQAPYEQYF. The full variable domain, rest sourced from reference TRBV5-4 and TRBJ2-7, is ETGVTQSPTHLIKTRGQQVTLRCSSQSGHNTVSWYQQALGQGPQFIFQYYREEENGRGNFPPRFSGLQFPNYSSELNVNALELDDSALYLCASSFRQAPYEQYFGPGTRLTVT.